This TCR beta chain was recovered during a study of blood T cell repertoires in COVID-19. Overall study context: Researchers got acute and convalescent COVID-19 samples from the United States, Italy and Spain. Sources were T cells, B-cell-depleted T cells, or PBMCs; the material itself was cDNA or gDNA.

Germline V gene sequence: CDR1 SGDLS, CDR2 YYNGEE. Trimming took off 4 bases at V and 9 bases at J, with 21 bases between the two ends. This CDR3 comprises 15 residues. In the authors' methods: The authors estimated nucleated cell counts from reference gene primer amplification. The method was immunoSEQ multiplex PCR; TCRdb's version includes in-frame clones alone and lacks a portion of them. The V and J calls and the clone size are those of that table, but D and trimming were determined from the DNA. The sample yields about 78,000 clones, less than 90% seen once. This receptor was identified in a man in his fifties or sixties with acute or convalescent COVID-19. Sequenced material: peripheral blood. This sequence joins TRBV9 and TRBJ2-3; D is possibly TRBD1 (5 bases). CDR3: CASSPRSVEGVTQYF. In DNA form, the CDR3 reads TGTGCCAGCAGCCCCCGGTCGGTGGAAGGGGTCACGCAGTATTTT.